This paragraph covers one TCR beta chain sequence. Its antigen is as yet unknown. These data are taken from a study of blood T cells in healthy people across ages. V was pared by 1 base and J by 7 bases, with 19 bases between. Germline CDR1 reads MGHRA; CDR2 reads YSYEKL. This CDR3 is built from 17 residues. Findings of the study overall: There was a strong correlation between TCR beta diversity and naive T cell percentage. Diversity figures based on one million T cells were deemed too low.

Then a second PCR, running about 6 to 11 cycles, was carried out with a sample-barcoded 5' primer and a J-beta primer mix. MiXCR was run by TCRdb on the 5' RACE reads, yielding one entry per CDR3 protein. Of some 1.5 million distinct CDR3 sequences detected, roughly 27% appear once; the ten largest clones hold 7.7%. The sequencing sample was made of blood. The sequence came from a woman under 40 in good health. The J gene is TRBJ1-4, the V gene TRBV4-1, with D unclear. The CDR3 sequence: CASSQAVIAISLEKLFF. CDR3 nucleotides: TGCGCCAGCAGCCAAGCAGTTATTGCCATAAGTCTTGAAAAACTGTTTTTT.